This T cell receptor (beta chain) is drawn from a study of cytomegalovirus exposure and HLA in healthy donors. Looking at the study overall: From about 170 million T cells, an earlier analysis saw under 140 million unique TCR beta sequences. The study, taken as a whole, reports: Overall, some 160 TCR beta chains were annotated as cytomegalovirus-associated.

This CDR3 contains 15 residues. V shed 0 bases and J shed 4 bases, with 10 bases lying between them. Per the germline V gene, CDR1 is MGHRA and CDR2 is YSYEKL. This clone was seen a handful of times. Antigen: not known. The PCR had 60 Vbeta and 13 Jbeta primers. Clones were read by immunoSEQ multiplex PCR, and TCRdb kept only the in-frame ones, dropping some. The profile covers approximately 73,000 clones, with 63% appearing a single time and over 5.5% taken by the ten largest. This sequence joins TRBV4-1 and TRBJ1-5; D possibly corresponds to TRBD1 (6 bases). This TCR derives from a man aged 25 to 45 in good health and CMV-seropositive. Source material: PBMCs. Written as DNA, the CDR3 is TGCGCCAGCAGCCAAGATGGACAGAATAATCAGCCCCAGCATTTT. This codes for CASSQDGQNNQPQHF.